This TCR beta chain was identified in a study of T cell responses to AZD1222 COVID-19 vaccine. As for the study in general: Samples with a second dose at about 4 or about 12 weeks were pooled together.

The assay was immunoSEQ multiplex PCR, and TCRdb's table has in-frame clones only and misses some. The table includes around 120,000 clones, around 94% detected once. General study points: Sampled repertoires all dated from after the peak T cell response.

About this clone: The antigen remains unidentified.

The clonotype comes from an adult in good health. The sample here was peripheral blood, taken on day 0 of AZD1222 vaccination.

The CDR3 bases are TGTGCCAGCAGCTTAGATCTCGTGCAGACTGAAGCTTTCTTT. Translation: CASSLDLVQTEAFF. V is TRBV11-2 and J is TRBJ1-1; unclear D gene. CDR3 size: 14 residues. CDR1 and CDR2 from the germline V gene are SGHAT and FQNNGV. With 0 bases removed from V and 5 bases from J, the gap between germline ends came to 10 bases.